This T cell receptor beta chain originates from a study of early T cells in non-severe SARS-CoV-2 infection. The wider study: With bulk RNA from unsorted whole blood as input, sequencing yielded unpaired chains.

TCRdb re-derived calls from the 5' RACE reads in MiXCR, one entry per CDR3 protein. The sample records approximately 70,000 distinct CDR3 sequences, roughly 12% being singletons. This CDR3 region has 13 residues. The V end lost 1 base, the J end lost 7 bases, and 8 bases lay between the germline ends. Looked up from germline, CDR1 is MNHEY and CDR2 is SVGEGT. The starting material was whole blood, obtained at baseline. This sequence was found in an adult who was a healthcare worker with PCR-confirmed SARS-CoV-2 infection or an uninfected control (not recorded which). The donor label of this sample is uncertain. This chain connects TRBV6-2 or TRBV6-3 to TRBJ1-5, with D uncertain. This chain's CDR3 is CASSYLMEQPQHF. The CDR3 DNA follows: TGTGCCAGCAGTTACTTAATGGAGCAGCCCCAGCATTTT.